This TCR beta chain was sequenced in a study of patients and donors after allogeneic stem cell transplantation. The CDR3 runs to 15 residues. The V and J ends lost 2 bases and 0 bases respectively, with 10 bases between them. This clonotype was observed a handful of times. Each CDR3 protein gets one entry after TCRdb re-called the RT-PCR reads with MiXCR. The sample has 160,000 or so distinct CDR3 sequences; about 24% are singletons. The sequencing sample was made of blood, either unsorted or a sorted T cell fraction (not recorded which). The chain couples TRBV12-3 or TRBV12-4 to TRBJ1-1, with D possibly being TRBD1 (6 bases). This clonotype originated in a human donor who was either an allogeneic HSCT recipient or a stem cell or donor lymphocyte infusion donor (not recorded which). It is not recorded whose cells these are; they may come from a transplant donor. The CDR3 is CASSLWGAVNTEAFF. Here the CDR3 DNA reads TGTGCCAGCAGTTTATGGGGGGCCGTGAACACTGAAGCTTTCTTT.